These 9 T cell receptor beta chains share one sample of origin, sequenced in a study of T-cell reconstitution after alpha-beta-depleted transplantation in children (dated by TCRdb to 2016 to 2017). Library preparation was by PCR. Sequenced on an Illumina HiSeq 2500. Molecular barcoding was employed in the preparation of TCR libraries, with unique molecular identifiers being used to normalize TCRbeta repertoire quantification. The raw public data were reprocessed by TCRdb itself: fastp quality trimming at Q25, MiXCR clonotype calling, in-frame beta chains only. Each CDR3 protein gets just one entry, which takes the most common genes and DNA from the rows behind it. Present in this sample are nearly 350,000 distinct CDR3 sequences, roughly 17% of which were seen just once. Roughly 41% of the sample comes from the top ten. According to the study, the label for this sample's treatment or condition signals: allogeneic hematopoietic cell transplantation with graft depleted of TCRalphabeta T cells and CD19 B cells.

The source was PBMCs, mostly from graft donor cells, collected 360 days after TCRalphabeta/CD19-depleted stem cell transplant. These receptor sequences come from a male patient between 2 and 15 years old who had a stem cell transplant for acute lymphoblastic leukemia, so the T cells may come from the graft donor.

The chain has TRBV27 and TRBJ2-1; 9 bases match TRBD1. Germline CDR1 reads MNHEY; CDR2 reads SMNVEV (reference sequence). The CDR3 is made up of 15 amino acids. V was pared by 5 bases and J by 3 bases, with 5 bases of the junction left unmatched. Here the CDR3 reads CASSQTGGFYNEQFF. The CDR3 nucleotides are TGTGCCAGCAGTCAAACAGGGGGCTTCTACAATGAGCAGTTCTTC.

The CDR3 coding sequence is TGTGCCAGCAGCGACAGGGACGGGGCCCCAAATTCACCCCTCCACTTT. It translates to CASSDRDGAPNSPLHF. This chain joins TRBV6-2 or TRBV6-3 and TRBJ1-6, with 7 bases that match TRBD1. The V gene's germline CDR1 is MNHEY and CDR2 SVGEGT. V trimming: 6 bases; J trimming: 7 bases; junction bases outside the gene matches: 12. This CDR3 contains 16 residues.

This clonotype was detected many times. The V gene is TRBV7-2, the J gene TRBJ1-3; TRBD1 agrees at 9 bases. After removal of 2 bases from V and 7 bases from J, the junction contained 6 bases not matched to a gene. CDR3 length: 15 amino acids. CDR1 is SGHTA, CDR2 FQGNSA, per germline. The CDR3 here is CASSLIGQGKNTIYF. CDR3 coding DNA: TGTGCCAGCAGCTTAATTGGACAGGGGAAGAACACCATATATTTT.

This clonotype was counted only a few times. CDR3 sequence (DNA): TGTGCCAGCAGTTTTGGCGGTGGAAACACCATATATTTT. It codes for CASSFGGGNTIYF. The rearrangement links TRBV28 to TRBJ1-3; D ambiguous. The CDR3 has 13 residues. The germline V gene has CDR1 MDHEN and CDR2 SYDVKM. V was shortened by 3 bases and J by 3 bases, with 6 bases between the two germline ends.

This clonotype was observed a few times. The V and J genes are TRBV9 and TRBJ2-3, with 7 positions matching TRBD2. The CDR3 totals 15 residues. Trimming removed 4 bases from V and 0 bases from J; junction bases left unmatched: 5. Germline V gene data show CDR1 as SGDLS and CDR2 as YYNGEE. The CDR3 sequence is CASSRSGASTDTQYF. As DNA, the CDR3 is TGTGCCAGCAGCCGAAGCGGGGCTAGCACAGATACGCAGTATTTT.

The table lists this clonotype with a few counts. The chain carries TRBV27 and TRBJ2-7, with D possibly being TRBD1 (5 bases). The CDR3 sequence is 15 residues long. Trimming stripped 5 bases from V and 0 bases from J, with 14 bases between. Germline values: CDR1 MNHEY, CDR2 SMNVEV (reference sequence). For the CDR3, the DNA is TGTGCCAGCAGTCCCCCCCAGGGTAGCTCCTACGAGCAGTACTTC. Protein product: CASSPPQGSSYEQYF.

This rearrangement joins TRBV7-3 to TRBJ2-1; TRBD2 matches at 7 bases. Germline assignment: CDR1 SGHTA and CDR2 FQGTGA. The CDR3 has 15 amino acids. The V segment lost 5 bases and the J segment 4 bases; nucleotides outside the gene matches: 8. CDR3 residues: CASSTGLGRYNEQFF. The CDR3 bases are TGTGCCAGCAGCACCGGACTAGGAAGATACAATGAGCAGTTCTTC.

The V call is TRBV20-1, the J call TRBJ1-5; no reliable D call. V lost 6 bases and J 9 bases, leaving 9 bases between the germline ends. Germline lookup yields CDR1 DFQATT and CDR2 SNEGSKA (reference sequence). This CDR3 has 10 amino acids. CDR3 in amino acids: CSAGMGPQHF. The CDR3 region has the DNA TGCAGTGCAGGGATGGGGCCCCAGCATTTT.

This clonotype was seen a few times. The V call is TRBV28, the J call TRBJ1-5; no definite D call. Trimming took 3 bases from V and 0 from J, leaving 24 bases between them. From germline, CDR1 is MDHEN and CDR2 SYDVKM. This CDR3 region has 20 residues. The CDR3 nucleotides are TGTGCCAGCAGTTTTTTGTATATTCGAGGGCGCGATTATAGCAATCAGCCCCAGCATTTT. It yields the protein CASSFLYIRGRDYSNQPQHF. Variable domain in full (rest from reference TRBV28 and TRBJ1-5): DVKVTQSSRYLVKRTGEKVFLECVQDMDHENMFWYRQDPGLGLRLIYFSYDVKMKEKGDIPEGYSVSREKKERFSLILESASTNQTSMYLCASSFLYIRGRDYSNQPQHFGDGTRLSIL.